The entry below describes one T cell receptor (beta chain). Its antigen is undetermined. The entry originates in a study of CXCR3-negative and CXCR3-positive naive CD8 T cells. Study results and caveats: Both naive subsets showed comparably high diversity, and memory CD8+ cells showed much lower diversity. A higher hydrophobicity marked the TRB CDR3s of CXCR3-positive naive cells versus CXCR3-negative naive cells.

The authors prepared UMI-labeled TRB cDNA libraries by 5' RACE. TCRdb reprocessed the 5' RACE reads, keeping one entry per CDR3 protein, no DNA. The sample includes 80,000 to 100,000 distinct CDR3 sequences. Triplicate sorting captured approximately 290,000 cells each from every CD8+ T cell subset. The TCR comes from a human donor in good health. Some clones in this sample may be carry-over from other donors' samples. Sequenced input: naive CXCR3+ CD8+ T cells from blood. The sample's subset: CD45RO-CCR7+CD27+CD95- naive CD8+ T cells expressing CXCR3 (TNR3+).

The CDR3 loop is CASATGIDTQYF. This sequence joins TRBV2 and TRBJ2-3; there is no DNA to check the TCRdb D call of TRBD1. In germline, CDR1 is SNHLY, CDR2 FYNNEI. The CDR3 length is 12 residues.